Sequencing of this T cell receptor beta chain was carried out in a study of blood T cell repertoires in COVID-19. Study at large: The United States, Italy and Spain supplied acute and convalescent COVID-19 samples. T cells, B-cell-depleted T cells, or PBMCs provided the cDNA or gDNA that served as material.

Here immunoSEQ multiplex PCR was the method, and the copy in TCRdb shows in-frame clones only, minus some. Here the sample spans 43,000 or so clones, approximately 80% being singletons. From germline, CDR1 is SGHVS and CDR2 FQNEAQ. The CDR3 spans 16 residues. J gave up 5 bases and V 1 base, and 8 bases lay outside the gene matches. Sequencing was done on a sample of peripheral blood. The chain carries TRBV7-8 and TRBJ2-5; 9 bases agree with TRBD2. The TCR sequence derives from a woman in her sixties with acute or convalescent COVID-19. The CDR3 coding sequence is TGTGCCAGCAGCTTAGATCGAGCGGGGGGATTCGAGACCCAGTACTTC. Its translation: CASSLDRAGGFETQYF.